What follows describes a single TCR beta chain. Primers: 60 V beta forward and 13 J beta reverse. Assay used: immunoSEQ multiplex PCR; TCRdb lists only in-frame clones, some missing. The sample shows about 92,000 clones, approximately 90% of them seen only once. This record comes from a study of glioma-infiltrating T cells after dendritic cell vaccination. Study at large: Patients received three intradermal dendritic cell vaccine injections at biweekly intervals.

CDR3 length: 15 amino acids. Germline values: CDR1 SGHDN, CDR2 FVKESK. V dropped 3 bases and J dropped 5; count of bases not matched to a gene: 3. Isocitrate dehydrogenase mutation was absent in all glioblastoma patients. PBMC sampling occurred before vaccination, two weeks after the third dose, and at progression. V and J are TRBV14 and TRBJ2-4, with 11 bases that match TRBD1. The sample here was blood, taken before dendritic cell vaccination. This TCR was recovered from a human donor with glioblastoma. DNA for the CDR3: TGTGCCAGCAGCCAGTGGGGACAGGGGGAAAACATTCAGTACTTC. Its translation: CASSQWGQGENIQYF.